This paragraph reports one T cell receptor beta chain. The antigen remains unidentified. Since the CDR3 does not end with the conserved phenylalanine or tryptophan, this likely comes from a read error. CDR3 length: 16 residues. The data are from a study of blood T cells in healthy people across ages. General study findings and limits: CMV status of donors was not determined, possibly confounding expanded clonotype changes.

Peripheral blood samples of approximately 10 milliliters were drawn from each donor. A second PCR, run for about 7 to 12 cycles, used a sample-barcoded 5' primer plus a J-beta primer mix. In TCRdb, the 5' RACE reads were re-called with MiXCR into one record per CDR3 protein. The sample carries around 1,700,000 distinct CDR3 sequences, roughly 27% recorded once. The chain recombines TRBV12-3 or TRBV12-4 with TRBJ2-3; 9 bases match TRBD2. Sequenced: blood. This TCR derives from a woman aged 25 to 39 in good health. The CDR3 DNA follows: TGTGCCAGCAGTATGACTAGCGGAGGTAGCACAGATGCGCAGTATTCT. It translates to CASSMTSGGSTDAQYS.